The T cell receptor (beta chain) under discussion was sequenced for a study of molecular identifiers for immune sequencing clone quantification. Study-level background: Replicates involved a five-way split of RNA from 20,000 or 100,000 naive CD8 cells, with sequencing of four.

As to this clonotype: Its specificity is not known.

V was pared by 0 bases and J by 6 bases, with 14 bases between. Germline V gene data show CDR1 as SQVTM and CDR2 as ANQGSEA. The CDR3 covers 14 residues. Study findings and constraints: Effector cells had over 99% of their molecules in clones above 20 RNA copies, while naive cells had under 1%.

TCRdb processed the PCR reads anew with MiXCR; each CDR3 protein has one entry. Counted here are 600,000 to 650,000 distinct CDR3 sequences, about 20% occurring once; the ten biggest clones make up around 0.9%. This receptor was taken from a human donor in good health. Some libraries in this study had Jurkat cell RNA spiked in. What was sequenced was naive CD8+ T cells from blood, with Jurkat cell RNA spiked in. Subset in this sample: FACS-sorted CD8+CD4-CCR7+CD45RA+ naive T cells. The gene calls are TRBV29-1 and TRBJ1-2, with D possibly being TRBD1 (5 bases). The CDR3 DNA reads TGCAGCGTTGAAGATCCCGCAGGGTTGGATGGCTACACCTTC. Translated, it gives CSVEDPAGLDGYTF. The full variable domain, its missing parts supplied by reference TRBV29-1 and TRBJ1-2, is SAVISQKPSRDICQRGTSLTIQCQVDSQVTMMFWYRQQPGQSLTLIATANQGSEATYESGFVIDKFPISRPNLTFSTLTVSNMSPEDSSIYLCSVEDPAGLDGYTFGSGTRLTVV.